Sequencing of this T cell receptor beta chain was carried out in a study of T cell changes during pregnancy in multiple sclerosis (dated by TCRdb to the late 2010s). Broadly, across the study: In women with multiple sclerosis, the researchers looked at how the T cell repertoire shifted as pregnancy progressed.

V is cut by 4 bases and J by 8 bases, and the space between the germline ends is 23 bases. Inclusive of the bounding cysteine and phenylalanine, the CDR3 is 17 residues long. The read is trimmed to its CDR3 DNA, 51 bases read in frame from base 1. Looking up the germline V gene yields CDR1 MDHEN and CDR2 SYDVKM. Concerning this clone: It lacks a known antigen. No much larger clone is present one base from it, and per-base qualities are unavailable.

To prepare the library, the immunoSEQ multiplex PCR assay was applied. TCRdb retrieved this table from immuneACCESS and kept in-frame rearrangements only. Not all clones are present; in checked studies, unresolved V genes account for under half, and no reason is known for the remainder. The sample table records about 42,000 clones; less than 90% of these occur just once. The ten largest clones capture 0.9% to 1.5% of the sample. The source is a female donor with multiple sclerosis, enrolled in a pregnancy study. The rearrangement joined TRBV28 to TRBJ2-2; TRBD2 could be the D gene, as 5 bases match. The sequences come from CD4+ T cells from peripheral blood mononuclear cells, collected in the second trimester of pregnancy. The CDR3 corresponds to CASSYYIGLGVGGELFF. The DNA reads as follows: TGTGCCAGCAGTTACTATATAGGACTTGGAGTTGGAGGGGAGCTGTTTTTT.